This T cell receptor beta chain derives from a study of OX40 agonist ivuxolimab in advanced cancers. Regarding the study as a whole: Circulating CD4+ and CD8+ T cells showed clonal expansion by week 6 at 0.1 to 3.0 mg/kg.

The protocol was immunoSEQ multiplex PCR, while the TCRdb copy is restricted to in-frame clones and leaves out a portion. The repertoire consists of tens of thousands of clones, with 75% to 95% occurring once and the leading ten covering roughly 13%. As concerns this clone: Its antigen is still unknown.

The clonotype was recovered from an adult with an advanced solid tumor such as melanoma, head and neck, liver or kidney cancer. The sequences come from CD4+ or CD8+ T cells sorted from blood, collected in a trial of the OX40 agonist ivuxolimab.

The CDR3 nucleotides read TGCGCCAGCAGCTTTATGGAGGGCGGCGAGCAGTACTTC. It translates to CASSFMEGGEQYF. The chain couples TRBV5-1 to TRBJ2-5; maybe TRBD2 (6 bases). The DNA end favors TRBJ2-7, so the J call may be wrong. The CDR3 runs 13 residues. From germline, CDR1 is SGHRS and CDR2 YFSETQ.